What follows are 6 T cell receptor beta chains derived from one specimen sequenced in a study of T cells after yellow fever vaccination. TCRdb re-called the 5' RACE reads through MiXCR, storing one row per CDR3 protein. Of under 700,000 distinct CDR3 sequences listed, around a sixth are singletons. The sample in question was PBMCs, obtained about 5 days after the first yellow fever vaccination. The source is a man younger than 35 who received the YFV17D yellow fever vaccine.

The V gene is TRBV23-1, the J gene TRBJ2-6; D perhaps matches TRBD2 (6 bases). TRBV23-1 is given ORF status, its function remaining uncertain. Between the trimmed V and J ends, which lost 2 bases and 4 bases, there was a span of 18 bases. The CDR3 sequence is 18 residues long. The CDR3 DNA reads TGCGCCAGCAGTCAACCAGGACTAAGCCCGTCCGGGGCCAACGTCCTGACTTTC. This translates into CASSQPGLSPSGANVLTF.

This clonotype has just a few counts. The rearrangement uses TRBV6-1 and TRBJ1-6; the D gene is possibly TRBD1 (6 bases). The CDR3 covers 13 residues. The V gene's germline CDR1 is MNHNS and CDR2 SASEGT. The V and J ends lost 6 bases and 8 bases respectively, with 11 bases between them. CDR3 region: CASRRDTDSPLHF. In DNA, the CDR3 is TGTGCCAGCAGGCGGGACACAGATTCACCCCTCCACTTT.

CDR3 in amino acids: CASSPQNRGRDEAFF. CDR3 bases: TGCGCCAGCAGCCCCCAAAACCGGGGGCGAGATGAAGCTTTCTTT. This chain links TRBV4-1 with TRBJ1-1; a weak D match, TRBD1 (6 bases). V lost 4 bases to trimming and J lost 7 bases, with 19 bases between them. The CDR3 loop spans 15 amino acids. Germline CDR1 is MGHRA and CDR2 is YSYEKL.

This clonotype was detected only a few times. V is TRBV3-1 and J is TRBJ2-4; D ambiguous. Germline V gene data show CDR1 as LGHDT and CDR2 as YNNKEL (reference sequence). This CDR3 has 15 amino acids. Trimming left V 2 bases short and J 3 bases short, with 11 bases between. The CDR3 reads CASSQLSGGKNIQYF. The CDR3, as DNA: TGTGCCAGCAGCCAATTGTCAGGCGGCAAAAACATTCAGTACTTC.

This clonotype was counted ten times or more. The chain couples TRBV7-3 to TRBJ2-2; D is unclear. V shed 7 bases and J shed 0 bases, with 9 bases lying between them. The germline CDR1 and CDR2 sequences are SGHTA and FQGTGA. The CDR3 runs 14 residues. The CDR3 spells CASTRSSNTGELFF. As DNA, the CDR3 is TGTGCCAGCACCCGAAGCTCGAACACCGGGGAGCTGTTTTTT.

Ten or more counts support this clonotype. The chain employs TRBV11-2 and TRBJ2-7; D is ambiguous. Germline loops: CDR1 SGHAT, CDR2 FQNNGV. V lost 2 bases and J 0 bases, leaving 5 bases between the germline ends. This CDR3 spans 13 amino acids. The CDR3 here is CASSLSASYEQYV. In nucleotides, the CDR3 is TGTGCCAGCAGCTTATCGGCCTCCTACGAGCAGTACGTC.